This TCR beta chain came from a study of cytomegalovirus exposure and HLA in healthy donors. The PCR had 60 Vbeta and 13 Jbeta primers. Method: immunoSEQ multiplex PCR; TCRdb's copy keeps in-frame clones and lacks some. Of tens of thousands of clones in the sample, approximately 80% were seen once. As to this clone: Its cognate antigen is unknown.

The germline gives CDR1 SGHNT, CDR2 YYREEE (reference sequence). V was clipped by 3 bases and J by 7 bases; unmatched bases: 1. This CDR3 comprises 12 residues. Notes on the study in general: Information on immune exposure was restricted to one variable (CMV serostatus). Being indistinguishable, some V segments were excluded, TRBV6-2 and TRBV6-3 among them. Sequencing likely produced, as an artifact, a cluster of highly shared sequence variants.

Specimen: PBMCs. The receptor comes from a man aged 18 to 30 in good health and CMV-seronegative. The V gene is TRBV5-4, the J gene TRBJ2-7, with 10 bases fitting TRBD1. In DNA, the CDR3 is TGTGCCAGCAGCTGGGACAGGGGAGAGCAGTACGTC. Its translation is CASSWDRGEQYV.